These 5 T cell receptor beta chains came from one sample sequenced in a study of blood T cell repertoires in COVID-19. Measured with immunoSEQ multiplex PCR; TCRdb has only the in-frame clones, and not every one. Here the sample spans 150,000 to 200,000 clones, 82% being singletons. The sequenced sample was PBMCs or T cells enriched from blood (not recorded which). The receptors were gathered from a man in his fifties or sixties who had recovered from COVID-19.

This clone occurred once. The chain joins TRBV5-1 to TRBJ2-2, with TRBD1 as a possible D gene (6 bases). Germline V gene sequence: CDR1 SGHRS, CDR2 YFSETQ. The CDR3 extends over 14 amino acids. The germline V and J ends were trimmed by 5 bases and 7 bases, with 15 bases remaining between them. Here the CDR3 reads CASSGNRVIGELFF. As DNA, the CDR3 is TGCGCCAGCAGTGGGAACAGGGTGATCGGGGAGCTGTTTTTT.

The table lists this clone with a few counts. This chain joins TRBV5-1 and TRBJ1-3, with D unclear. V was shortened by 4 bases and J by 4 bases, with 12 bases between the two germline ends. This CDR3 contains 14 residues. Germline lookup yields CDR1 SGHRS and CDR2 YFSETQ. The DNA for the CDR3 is TGCGCCAGCAGCCTAACCGAGAGCGGAAACACCATATATTTT. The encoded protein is CASSLTESGNTIYF. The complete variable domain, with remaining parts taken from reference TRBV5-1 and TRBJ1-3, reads KAGVTQTPRYLIKTRGQQVTLSCSPISGHRSVSWYQQTPGQGLQFLFEYFSETQRNKGNFPGRFSGRQFSNSRSEMNVSTLELGDSALYLCASSLTESGNTIYFGEGSWLTVV.

The chain's CDR3 is CASSPTGGDPYGYTF. The CDR3 DNA sequence: TGTGCCAGCAGCCCCACAGGAGGGGACCCCTATGGCTACACCTTC. J is TRBJ1-2 and V is TRBV7-2; TRBD1 is a possible D gene (5 bases). Germline CDR1 SGHTA, CDR2 FQGNSA. The CDR3 contains 15 residues. Trimming left V 5 bases short and J 4 bases short, with 17 bases between.

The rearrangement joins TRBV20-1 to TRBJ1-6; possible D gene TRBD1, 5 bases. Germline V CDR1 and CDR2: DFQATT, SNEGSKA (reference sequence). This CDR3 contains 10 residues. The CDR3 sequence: CRAGNSPLHF. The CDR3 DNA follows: TGCAGGGCAGGGAATTCACCCCTCCACTTT.

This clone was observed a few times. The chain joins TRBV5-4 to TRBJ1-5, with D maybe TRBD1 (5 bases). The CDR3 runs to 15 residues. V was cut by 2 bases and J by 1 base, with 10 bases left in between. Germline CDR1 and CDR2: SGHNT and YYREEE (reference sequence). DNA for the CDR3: TGTGCCAGCAGCTTTAGGGGAACGAGCAATCAGCCCCAGCATTTT. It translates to CASSFRGTSNQPQHF. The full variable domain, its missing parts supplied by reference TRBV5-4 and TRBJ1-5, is ETGVTQSPTHLIKTRGQQVTLRCSSQSGHNTVSWYQQALGQGPQFIFQYYREEENGRGNFPPRFSGLQFPNYSSELNVNALELDDSALYLCASSFRGTSNQPQHFGDGTRLSIL.